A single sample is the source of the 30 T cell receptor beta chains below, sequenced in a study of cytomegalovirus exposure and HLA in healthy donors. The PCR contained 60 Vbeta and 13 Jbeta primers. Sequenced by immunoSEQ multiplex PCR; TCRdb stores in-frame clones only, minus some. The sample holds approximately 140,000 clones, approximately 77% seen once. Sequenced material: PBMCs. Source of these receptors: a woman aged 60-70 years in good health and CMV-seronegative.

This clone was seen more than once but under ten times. CDR3 nucleotide sequence: TGTGCCAGCAGCTTGACAGGCTCTGGAAACACCATATATTTT. This encodes CASSLTGSGNTIYF. J is TRBJ1-3 and V is TRBV7-9, with D possibly TRBD1 on 6 matching bases. The V and J ends lost 3 bases and 0 bases respectively, with 6 bases between them. There are 14 residues in the CDR3. The germline V gene has CDR1 SEHNR and CDR2 FQNEAQ (reference sequence).

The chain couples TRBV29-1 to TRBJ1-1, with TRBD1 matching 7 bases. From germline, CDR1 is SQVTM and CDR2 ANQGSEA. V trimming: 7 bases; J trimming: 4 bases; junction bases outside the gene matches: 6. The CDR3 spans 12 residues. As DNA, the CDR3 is TGCAGCGCAGGGGGAAGGGGCACTGAAGCTTTCTTT. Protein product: CSAGGRGTEAFF.

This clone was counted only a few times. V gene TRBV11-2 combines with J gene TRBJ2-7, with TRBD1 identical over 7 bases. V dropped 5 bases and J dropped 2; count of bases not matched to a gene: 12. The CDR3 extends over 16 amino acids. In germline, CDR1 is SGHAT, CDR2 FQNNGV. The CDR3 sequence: CASSLQTGIKTYEQYF. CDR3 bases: TGTGCCAGCAGCCTCCAGACAGGGATAAAAACCTACGAGCAGTACTTC.

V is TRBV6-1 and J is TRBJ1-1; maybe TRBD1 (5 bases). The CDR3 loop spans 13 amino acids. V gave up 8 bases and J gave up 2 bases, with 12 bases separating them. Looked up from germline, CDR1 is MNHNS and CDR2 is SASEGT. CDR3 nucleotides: TGTGCCAGCTTCGTGGACATCAACACTGAAGCTTTCTTT. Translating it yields CASFVDINTEAFF.

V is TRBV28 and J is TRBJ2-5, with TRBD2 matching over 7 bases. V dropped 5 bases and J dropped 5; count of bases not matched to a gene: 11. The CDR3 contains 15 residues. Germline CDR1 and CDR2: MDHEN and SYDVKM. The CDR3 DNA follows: TGTGCCAGCAGTGGGGGGGGTGGCGGCCCGGAGACCCAGTACTTC. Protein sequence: CASSGGGGGPETQYF. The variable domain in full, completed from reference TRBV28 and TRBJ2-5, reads DVKVTQSSRYLVKRTGEKVFLECVQDMDHENMFWYRQDPGLGLRLIYFSYDVKMKEKGDIPEGYSVSREKKERFSLILESASTNQTSMYLCASSGGGGGPETQYFGPGTRLLVL.

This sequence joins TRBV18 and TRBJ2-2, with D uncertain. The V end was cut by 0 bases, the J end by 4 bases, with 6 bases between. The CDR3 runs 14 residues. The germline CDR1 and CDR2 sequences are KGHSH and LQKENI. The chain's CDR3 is CASSPPPGTGELFF. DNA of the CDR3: TGTGCCAGCTCACCACCGCCGGGCACCGGGGAGCTGTTTTTT.

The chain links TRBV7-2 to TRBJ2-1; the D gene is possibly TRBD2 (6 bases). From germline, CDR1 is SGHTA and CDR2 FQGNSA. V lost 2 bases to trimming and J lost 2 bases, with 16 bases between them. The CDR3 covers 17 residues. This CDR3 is CASSLRVPGVTYNEQFF. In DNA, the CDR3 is TGTGCCAGCAGCTTAAGGGTGCCGGGGGTTACCTACAATGAGCAGTTCTTC.

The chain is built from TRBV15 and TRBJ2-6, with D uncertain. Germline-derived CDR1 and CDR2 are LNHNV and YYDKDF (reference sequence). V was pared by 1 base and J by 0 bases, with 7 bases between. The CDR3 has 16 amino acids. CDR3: CATSRGGVSGANVLTF. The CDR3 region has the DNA TGTGCCACCAGCAGAGGTGGAGTCTCTGGGGCCAACGTCCTGACTTTC.

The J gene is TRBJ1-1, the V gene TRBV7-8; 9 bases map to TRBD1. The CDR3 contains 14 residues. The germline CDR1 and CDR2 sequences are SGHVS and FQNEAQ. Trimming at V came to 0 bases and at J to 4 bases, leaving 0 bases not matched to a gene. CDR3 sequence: CASSLAGQGTEAFF. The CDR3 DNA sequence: TGTGCCAGCAGCTTAGCGGGACAGGGCACTGAAGCTTTCTTT.

In DNA form, the CDR3 reads TGTGCCAGCTCAGATACAAGGAACACTGAAGCTTTCTTT. Translation: CASSDTRNTEAFF. The J gene is TRBJ1-1, the V gene TRBV18; unclear D gene. This CDR3 has 13 residues. V shed 5 bases and J shed 1 base, with 8 bases lying between them. Germline V gene data show CDR1 as KGHSH and CDR2 as LQKENI. Based on the CDR3 plus reference TRBV18 and TRBJ1-1, the full variable domain is NAGVMQNPRHLVRRRGQEARLRCSPMKGHSHVYWYRQLPEEGLKFMVYLQKENIIDESGMPKERFSAEFPKEGPSILRIQQVVRGDSAAYFCASSDTRNTEAFFGQGTRLTVV.

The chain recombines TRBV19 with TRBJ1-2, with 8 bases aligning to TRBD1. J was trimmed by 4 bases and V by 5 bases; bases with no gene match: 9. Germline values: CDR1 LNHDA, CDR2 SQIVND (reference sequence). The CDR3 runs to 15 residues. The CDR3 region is CASSPPLQGVYGYTF. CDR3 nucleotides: TGTGCCAGTAGTCCCCCGTTACAGGGGGTCTATGGCTACACCTTC.

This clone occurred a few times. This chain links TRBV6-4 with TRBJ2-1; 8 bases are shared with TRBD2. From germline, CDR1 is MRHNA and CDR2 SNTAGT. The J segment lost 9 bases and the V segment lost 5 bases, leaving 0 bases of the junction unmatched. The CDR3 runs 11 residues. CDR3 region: CASSRGGEQFF. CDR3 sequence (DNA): TGTGCCAGCAGTCGGGGGGGTGAGCAGTTCTTC.

The CDR3 here is CAGGEEGAGTQYF. In DNA, the CDR3 is TGTGCCGGCGGGGAGGAAGGGGCCGGTACGCAGTATTTT. This chain links TRBV28 with TRBJ2-3, with a tentative D call TRBD2 (6 bases). The CDR3 covers 13 residues. Germline lookup yields CDR1 MDHEN and CDR2 SYDVKM. Trimming pared 11 bases from V and 8 bases from J, leaving 20 bases between. The complete variable domain, with remaining parts taken from reference TRBV28 and TRBJ2-3, reads DVKVTQSSRYLVKRTGEKVFLECVQDMDHENMFWYRQDPGLGLRLIYFSYDVKMKEKGDIPEGYSVSREKKERFSLILESASTNQTSMYLCAGGEEGAGTQYFGPGTRLTVL.

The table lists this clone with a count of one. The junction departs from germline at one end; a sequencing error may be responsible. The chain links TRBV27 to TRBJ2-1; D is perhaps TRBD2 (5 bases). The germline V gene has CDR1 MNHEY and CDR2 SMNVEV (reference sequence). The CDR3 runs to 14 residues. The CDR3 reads CASSLEGSSNEQFF. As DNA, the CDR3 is TGTGCCAGCAGTTTAGAGGGCTCCTCCAATGAGCAGTTCTTC.

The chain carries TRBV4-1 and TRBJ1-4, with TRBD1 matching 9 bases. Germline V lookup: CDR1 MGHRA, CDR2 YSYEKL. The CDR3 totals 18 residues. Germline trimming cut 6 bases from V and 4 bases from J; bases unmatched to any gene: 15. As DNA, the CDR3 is TGCGCCAGCAGGCGGGGACAGGGACTCCCTAGCCGTAATGAAAAACTGTTTTTT. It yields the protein CASRRGQGLPSRNEKLFF.

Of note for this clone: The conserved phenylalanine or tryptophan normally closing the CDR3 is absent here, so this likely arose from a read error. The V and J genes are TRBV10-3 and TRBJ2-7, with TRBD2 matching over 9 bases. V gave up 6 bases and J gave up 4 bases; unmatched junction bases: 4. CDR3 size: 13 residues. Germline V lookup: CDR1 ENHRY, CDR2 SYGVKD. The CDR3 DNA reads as TGTGCCATCAGCCTAAGCGGGGGGTACGAGCAGTACCTC. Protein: CAISLSGGYEQYL.

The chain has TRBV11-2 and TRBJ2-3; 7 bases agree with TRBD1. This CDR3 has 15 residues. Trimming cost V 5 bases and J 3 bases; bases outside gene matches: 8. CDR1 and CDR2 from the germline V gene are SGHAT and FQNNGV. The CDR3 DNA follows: TGTGCCAGCAGCCGTAACAGGGGCGCGACAGATACGCAGTATTTT. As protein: CASSRNRGATDTQYF.

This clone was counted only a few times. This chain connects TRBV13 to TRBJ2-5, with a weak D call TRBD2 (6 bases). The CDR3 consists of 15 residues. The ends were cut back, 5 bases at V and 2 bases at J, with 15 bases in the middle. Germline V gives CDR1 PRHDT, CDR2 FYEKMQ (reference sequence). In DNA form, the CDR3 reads TGTGCCAGCAGCCGGAGGGCGGACGCTCAAGAGACCCAGTACTTC. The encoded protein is CASSRRADAQETQYF.

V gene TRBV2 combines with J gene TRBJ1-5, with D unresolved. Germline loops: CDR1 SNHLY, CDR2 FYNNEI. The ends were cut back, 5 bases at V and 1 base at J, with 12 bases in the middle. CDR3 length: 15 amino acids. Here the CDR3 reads CASSRGAESNQPQHF. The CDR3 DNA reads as TGTGCCAGCAGTCGAGGCGCAGAGAGCAATCAGCCCCAGCATTTT. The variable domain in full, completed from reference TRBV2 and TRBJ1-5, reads EPEVTQTPSHQVTQMGQEVILRCVPISNHLYFYWYRQILGQKVEFLVSFYNNEISEKSEIFDDQFSVERPDGSNFTLKIRSTKLEDSAMYFCASSRGAESNQPQHFGDGTRLSIL.

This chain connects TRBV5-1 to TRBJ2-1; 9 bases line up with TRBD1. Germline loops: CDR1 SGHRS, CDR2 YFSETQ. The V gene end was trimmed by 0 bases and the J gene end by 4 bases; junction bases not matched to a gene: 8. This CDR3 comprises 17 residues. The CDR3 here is CASSLGPWTGDYNEQFF. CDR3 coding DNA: TGCGCCAGCAGCTTGGGGCCCTGGACAGGGGATTACAATGAGCAGTTCTTC.

The CDR3: CATSRASLGGEGTEAFF. In nucleotides, the CDR3 is TGTGCCACCAGCAGAGCCAGTTTAGGGGGGGAAGGGACTGAAGCTTTCTTT. The rearrangement links TRBV15 to TRBJ1-1, with D possibly TRBD1 on 6 matching bases. The CDR3 length is 17 residues. Trimming stripped 1 base from V and 5 bases from J, with 20 bases between. The germline V gene has CDR1 LNHNV and CDR2 YYDKDF (reference sequence). The full variable domain, completed using reference TRBV15 and TRBJ1-1, is DAMVIQNPRYQVTQFGKPVTLSCSQTLNHNVMYWYQQKSSQAPKLLFHYYDKDFNNEADTPDNFQSRRPNTSFCFLDIRSPGLGDTAMYLCATSRASLGGEGTEAFFGQGTRLTVV.

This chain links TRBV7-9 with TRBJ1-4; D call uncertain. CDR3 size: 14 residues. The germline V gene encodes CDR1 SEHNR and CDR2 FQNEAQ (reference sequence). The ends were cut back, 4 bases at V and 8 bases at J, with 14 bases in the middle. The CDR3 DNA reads TGTGCCAGCAGCTCCGAACGGGGTCGGGAAAAACTGTTTTTT. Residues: CASSSERGREKLFF. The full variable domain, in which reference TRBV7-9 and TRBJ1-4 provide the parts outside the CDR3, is DTGVSQNPRHKITKRGQNVTFRCDPISEHNRLYWYRQTLGQGPEFLTYFQNEAQLEKSRLLSDRFSAERPKGSFSTLEIQRTEQGDSAMYLCASSSERGREKLFFGSGTQLSVL.

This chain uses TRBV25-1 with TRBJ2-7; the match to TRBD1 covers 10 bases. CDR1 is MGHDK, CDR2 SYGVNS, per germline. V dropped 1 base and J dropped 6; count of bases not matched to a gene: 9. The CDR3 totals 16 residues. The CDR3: CASSELSGTGVVEQYF. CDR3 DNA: TGTGCCAGCAGTGAATTATCGGGGACAGGGGTGGTCGAGCAGTACTTC.

The CDR3 DNA sequence: TGTGCCAGCAGCCAAGGGGGCCATCTGGTAGCTTTCTTT. Amino acid sequence: CASSQGGHLVAFF. The chain is built from TRBV7-2 and TRBJ1-1; 7 nucleotides match TRBD1. The germline V gene encodes CDR1 SGHTA and CDR2 FQGNSA. The CDR3 contains 13 residues. V dropped 5 bases and J dropped 10; count of bases not matched to a gene: 10.

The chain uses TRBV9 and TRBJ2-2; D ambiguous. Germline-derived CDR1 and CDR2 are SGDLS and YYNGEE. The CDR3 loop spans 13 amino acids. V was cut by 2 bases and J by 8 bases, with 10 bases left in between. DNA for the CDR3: TGTGCCAGCAGCGTGACTGTGGAGGGGGAGCTGTTTTTT. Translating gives CASSVTVEGELFF. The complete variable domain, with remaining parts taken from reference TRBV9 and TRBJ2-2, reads DSGVTQTPKHLITATGQRVTLRCSPRSGDLSVYWYQQSLDQGLQFLIQYYNGEERAKGNILERFSAQQFPDLHSELNLSSLELGDSALYFCASSVTVEGELFFGEGSRLTVL.

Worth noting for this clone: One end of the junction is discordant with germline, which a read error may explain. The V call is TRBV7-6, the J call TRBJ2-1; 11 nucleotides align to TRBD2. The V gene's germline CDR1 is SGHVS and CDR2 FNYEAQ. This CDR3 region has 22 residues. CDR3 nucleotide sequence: TGTGCCAGCAACTTACGTTCCGGGTATGGACTAGCGGGTCTGGGCTCCTACAATGAGCAGTTCTTC. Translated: CASNLRSGYGLAGLGSYNEQFF.

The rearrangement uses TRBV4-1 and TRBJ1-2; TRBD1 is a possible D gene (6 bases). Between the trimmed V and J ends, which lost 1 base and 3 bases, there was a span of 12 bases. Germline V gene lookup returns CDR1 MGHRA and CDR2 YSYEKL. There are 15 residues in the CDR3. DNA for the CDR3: TGCGCCAGCAGCCAAGGCGGCAGGGGAGACTATGGCTACACCTTC. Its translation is CASSQGGRGDYGYTF.

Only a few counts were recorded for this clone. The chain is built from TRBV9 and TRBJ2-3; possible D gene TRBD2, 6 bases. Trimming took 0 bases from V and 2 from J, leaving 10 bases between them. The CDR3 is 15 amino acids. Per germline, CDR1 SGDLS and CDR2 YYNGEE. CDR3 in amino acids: CASSVEAGTTDTQYF. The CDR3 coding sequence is TGTGCCAGCAGCGTAGAGGCGGGAACCACAGATACGCAGTATTTT.

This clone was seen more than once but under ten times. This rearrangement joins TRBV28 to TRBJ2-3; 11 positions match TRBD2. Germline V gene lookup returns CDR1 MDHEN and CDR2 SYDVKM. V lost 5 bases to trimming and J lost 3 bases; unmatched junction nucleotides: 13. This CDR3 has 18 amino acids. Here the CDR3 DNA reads TGTGCCAGCAGTACTAGGGGACTAGCGGAGTATATAACAGATACGCAGTATTTT. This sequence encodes CASSTRGLAEYITDTQYF.

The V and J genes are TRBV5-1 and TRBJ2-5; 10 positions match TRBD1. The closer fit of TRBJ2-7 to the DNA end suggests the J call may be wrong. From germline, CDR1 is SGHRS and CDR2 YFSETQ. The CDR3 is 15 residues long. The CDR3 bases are TGCGCCAGCAGCGGGACCGGGACAGGGGTAGGCGAGCAGTACTTC. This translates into CASSGTGTGVGEQYF.